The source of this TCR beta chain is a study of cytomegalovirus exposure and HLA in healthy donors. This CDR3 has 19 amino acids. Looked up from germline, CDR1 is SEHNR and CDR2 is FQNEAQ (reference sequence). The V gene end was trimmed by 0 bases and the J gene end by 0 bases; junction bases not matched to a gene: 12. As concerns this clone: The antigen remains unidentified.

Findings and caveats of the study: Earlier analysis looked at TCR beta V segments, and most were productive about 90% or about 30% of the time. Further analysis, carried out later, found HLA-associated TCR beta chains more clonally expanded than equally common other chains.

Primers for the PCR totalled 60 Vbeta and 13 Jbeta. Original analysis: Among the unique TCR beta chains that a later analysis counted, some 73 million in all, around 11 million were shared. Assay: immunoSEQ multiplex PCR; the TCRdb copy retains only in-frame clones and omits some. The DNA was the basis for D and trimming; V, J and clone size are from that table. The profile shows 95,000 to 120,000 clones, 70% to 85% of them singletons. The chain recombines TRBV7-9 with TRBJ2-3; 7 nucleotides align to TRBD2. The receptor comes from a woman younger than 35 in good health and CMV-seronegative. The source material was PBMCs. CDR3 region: CASSLAAEVAGLSTDTQYF. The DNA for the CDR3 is TGTGCCAGCAGCTTAGCGGCCGAGGTAGCGGGCCTGAGCACAGATACGCAGTATTTT.